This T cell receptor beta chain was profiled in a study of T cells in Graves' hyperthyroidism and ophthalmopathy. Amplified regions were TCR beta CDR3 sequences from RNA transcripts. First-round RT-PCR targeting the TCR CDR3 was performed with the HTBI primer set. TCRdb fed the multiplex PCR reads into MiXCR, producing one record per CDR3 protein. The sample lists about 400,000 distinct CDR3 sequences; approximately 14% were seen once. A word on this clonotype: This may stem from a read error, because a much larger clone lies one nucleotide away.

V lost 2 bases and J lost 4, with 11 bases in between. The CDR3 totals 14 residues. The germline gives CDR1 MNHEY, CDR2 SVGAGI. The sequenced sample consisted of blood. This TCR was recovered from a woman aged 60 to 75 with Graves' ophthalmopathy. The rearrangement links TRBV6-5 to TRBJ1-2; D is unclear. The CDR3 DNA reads TGTGCCAGCAGTTACGCGGGCGGAATCTATGGCTACACCTTC. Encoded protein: CASSYAGGIYGYTF.